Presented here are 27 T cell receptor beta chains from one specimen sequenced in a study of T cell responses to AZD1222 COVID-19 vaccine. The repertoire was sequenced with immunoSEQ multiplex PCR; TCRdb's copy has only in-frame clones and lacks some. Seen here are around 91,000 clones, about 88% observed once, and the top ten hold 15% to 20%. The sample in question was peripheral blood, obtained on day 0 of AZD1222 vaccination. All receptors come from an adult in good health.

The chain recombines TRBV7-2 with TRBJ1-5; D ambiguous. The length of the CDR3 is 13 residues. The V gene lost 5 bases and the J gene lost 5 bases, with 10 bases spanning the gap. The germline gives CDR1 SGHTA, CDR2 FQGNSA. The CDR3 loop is CASSAGRDQPQHF. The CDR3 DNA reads TGTGCCAGCAGCGCCGGGAGGGATCAGCCCCAGCATTTT. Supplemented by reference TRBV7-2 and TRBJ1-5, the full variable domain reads GAGVSQSPSNKVTEKGKDVELRCDPISGHTALYWYRQSLGQGLEFLIYFQGNSAPDKSGLPSDRFSAERTGGSVSTLTIQRTQQEDSAVYLCASSAGRDQPQHFGDGTRLSIL.

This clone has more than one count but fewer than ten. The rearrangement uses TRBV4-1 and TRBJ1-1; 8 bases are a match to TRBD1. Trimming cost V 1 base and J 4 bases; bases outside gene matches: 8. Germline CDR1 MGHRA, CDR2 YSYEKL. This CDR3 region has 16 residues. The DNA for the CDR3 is TGCGCCAGCAGCCAAGCCCAGGGGGCTGGGAGCACTGAAGCTTTCTTT. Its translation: CASSQAQGAGSTEAFF.

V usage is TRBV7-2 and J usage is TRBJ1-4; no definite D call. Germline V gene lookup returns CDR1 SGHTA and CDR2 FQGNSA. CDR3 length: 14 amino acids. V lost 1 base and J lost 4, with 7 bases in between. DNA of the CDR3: TGTGCCAGCAGCTTAGTCTCCAGTAATGAAAAACTGTTTTTT. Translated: CASSLVSSNEKLFF.

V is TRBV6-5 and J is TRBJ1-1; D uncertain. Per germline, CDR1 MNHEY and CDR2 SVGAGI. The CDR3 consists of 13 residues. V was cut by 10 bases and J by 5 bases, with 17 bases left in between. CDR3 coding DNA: TGTGCCATCAGAAATGAGATCCGTACTGAAGCTTTCTTT. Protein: CAIRNEIRTEAFF.

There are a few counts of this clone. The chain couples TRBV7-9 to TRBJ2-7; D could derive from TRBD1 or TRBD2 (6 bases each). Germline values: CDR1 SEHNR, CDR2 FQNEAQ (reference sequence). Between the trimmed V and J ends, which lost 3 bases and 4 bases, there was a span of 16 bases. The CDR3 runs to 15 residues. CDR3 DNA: TGTGCCAGCAGCTTGGATGGGGGGCCAGGATACGAGCAGTACTTC. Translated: CASSLDGGPGYEQYF.

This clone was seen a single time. The DNA of the CDR3 is TGTGCCAGCTCACCACCGGGAGCCAGGGAGGGCGAAGCTTTCTTT. The encoded protein is CASSPPGAREGEAFF. The chain has TRBV18 and TRBJ1-1; perhaps TRBD1 as D (5 bases). The CDR3 totals 15 residues. Trimming took 0 bases from V and 8 from J, leaving 16 bases between them. Germline V gene data show CDR1 as KGHSH and CDR2 as LQKENI.

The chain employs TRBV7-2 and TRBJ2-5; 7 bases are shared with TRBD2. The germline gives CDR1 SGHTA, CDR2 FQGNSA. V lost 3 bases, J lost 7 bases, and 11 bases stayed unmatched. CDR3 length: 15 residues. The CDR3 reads CASSFTQLAPGTQYF. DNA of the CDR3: TGTGCCAGCAGCTTCACCCAACTAGCGCCCGGGACCCAGTACTTC.

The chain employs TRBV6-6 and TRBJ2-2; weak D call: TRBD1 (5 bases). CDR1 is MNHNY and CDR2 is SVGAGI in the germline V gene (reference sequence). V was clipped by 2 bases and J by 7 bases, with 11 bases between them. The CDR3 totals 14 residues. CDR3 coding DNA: TGTGCCAGCAGTTACAGACAGATTGACGGGGAGCTGTTTTTT. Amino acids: CASSYRQIDGELFF.

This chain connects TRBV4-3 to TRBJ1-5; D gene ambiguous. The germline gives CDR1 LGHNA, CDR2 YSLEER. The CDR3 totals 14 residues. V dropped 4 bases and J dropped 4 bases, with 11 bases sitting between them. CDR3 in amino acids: CASSPSGSNQPQHF. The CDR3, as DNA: TGCGCCAGCAGCCCTTCGGGGTCTAATCAGCCCCAGCATTTT.

The CDR3 is CASSYNRGDQPQHF. CDR3 nucleotides: TGTGCCAGCAGTTACAACAGGGGGGATCAGCCCCAGCATTTT. The chain recombines TRBV6-5 with TRBJ1-5; 8 bases fit TRBD1. The CDR3 extends over 14 amino acids. Germline CDR1 is MNHEY and CDR2 is SVGAGI. The trim removed 2 bases at V and 5 bases at J, leaving 2 bases unmatched.

The CDR3 DNA sequence: TGTGCCAGCAGCGATCGCAGGGGGCCCAATGAGCAGTTCTTC. Amino acids: CASSDRRGPNEQFF. This sequence joins TRBV7-9 and TRBJ2-1; 8 nucleotides agree with TRBD1. The CDR3 has 14 amino acids. The V gene end was trimmed by 5 bases and the J gene end by 6 bases; junction bases not matched to a gene: 6. Per germline, CDR1 SEHNR and CDR2 FQNEAQ (reference sequence).

The CDR3: CASTEQGYGYTF. DNA for the CDR3: TGTGCCAGCACCGAGCAGGGCTATGGCTACACCTTC. V is TRBV12-3 or TRBV12-4 and J is TRBJ1-2; weak D call: TRBD1 (5 bases). The CDR3 is 12 amino acids. Between the trimmed V and J ends, which lost 7 bases and 4 bases, there was a span of 10 bases.

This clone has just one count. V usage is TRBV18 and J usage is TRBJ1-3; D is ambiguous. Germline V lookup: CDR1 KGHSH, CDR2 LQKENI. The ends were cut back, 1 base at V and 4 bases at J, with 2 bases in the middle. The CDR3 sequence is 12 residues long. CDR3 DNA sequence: TGTGCCAGCTCACCACGGGGAAACACCATATATTTT. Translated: CASSPRGNTIYF.

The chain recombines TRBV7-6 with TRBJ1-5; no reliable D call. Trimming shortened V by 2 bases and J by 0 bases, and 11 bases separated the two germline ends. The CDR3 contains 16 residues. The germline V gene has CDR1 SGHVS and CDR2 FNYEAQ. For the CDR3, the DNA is TGTGCCAGCAGCTTACGTGGAGGTTATAGCAATCAGCCCCAGCATTTT. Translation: CASSLRGGYSNQPQHF.

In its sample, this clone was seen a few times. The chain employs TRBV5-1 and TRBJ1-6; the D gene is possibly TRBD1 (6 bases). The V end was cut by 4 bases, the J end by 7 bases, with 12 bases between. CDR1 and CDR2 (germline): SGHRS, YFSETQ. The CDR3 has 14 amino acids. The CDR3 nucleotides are TGCGCCAGCAGCAGACAGGCCGAGAATTCACCCCTCCACTTT. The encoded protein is CASSRQAENSPLHF.

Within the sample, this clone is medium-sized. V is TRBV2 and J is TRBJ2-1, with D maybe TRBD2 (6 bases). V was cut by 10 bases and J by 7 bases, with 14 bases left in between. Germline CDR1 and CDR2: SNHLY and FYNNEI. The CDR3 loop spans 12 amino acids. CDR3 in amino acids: CATGNGGNEQFF. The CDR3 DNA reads TGTGCCACCGGAAACGGAGGGAATGAGCAGTTCTTC.

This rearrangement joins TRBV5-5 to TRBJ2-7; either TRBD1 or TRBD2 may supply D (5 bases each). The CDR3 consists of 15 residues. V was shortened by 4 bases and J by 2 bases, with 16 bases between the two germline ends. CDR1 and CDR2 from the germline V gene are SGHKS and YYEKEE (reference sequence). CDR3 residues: CASSASLGTPYEQYF. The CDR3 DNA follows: TGTGCCAGCAGCGCCTCTTTGGGGACCCCCTACGAGCAGTACTTC.

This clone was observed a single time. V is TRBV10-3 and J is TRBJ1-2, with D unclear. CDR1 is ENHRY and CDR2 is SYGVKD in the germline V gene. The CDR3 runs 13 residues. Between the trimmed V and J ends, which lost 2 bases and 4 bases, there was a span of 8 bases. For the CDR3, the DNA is TGTGCCATCAGTGAGAACAGAGGCTATGGCTACACCTTC. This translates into CAISENRGYGYTF.

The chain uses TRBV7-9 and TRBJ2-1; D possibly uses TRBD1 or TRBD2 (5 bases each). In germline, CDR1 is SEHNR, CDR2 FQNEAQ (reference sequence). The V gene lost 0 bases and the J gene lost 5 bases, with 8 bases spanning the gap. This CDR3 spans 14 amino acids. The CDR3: CASSLAGVDNEQFF. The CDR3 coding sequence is TGTGCCAGCAGCTTAGCGGGGGTCGACAATGAGCAGTTCTTC.

The CDR3 region is CASSNNRANEKLFF. CDR3 coding DNA: TGTGCCAGCAGCAATAATCGGGCGAATGAAAAACTGTTTTTT. The chain uses TRBV21-1 and TRBJ1-4. TRBV21-1 is recorded as a pseudogene. CDR3 size: 14 residues.

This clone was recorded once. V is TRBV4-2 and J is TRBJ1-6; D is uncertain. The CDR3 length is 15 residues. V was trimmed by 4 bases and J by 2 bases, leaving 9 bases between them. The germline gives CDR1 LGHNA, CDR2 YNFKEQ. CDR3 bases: TGTGCCAGCAGCCGGCGCGAAGCCTATAATTCACCCCTCCACTTT. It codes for CASSRREAYNSPLHF.

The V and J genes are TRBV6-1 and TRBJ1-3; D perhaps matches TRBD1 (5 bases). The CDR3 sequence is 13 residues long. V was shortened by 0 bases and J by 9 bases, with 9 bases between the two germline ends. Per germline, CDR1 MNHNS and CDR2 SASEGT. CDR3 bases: TGTGCCAGCAGTGAAGCTTCAAGGGGCACCATATATTTT. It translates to CASSEASRGTIYF.

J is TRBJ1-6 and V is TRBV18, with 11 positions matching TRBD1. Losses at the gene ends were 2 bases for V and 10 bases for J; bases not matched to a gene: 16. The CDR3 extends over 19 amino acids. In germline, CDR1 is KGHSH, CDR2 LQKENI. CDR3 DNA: TGTGCCAGCTCACCAAAGGGGACAGGGGGTAGGGGAGAACACTCACCCCTCCACTTT. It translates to CASSPKGTGGRGEHSPLHF.

CDR3 DNA: TGTGCGCCAGCCCCTGGCGGGGGGAAACGGGAGACCCAGTACTTC. It yields the protein CAPAPGGGKRETQYF. The chain recombines TRBV24-1 with TRBJ2-5, with TRBD2 identical over 8 bases. The CDR3 extends over 15 amino acids. Germline values: CDR1 KGHDR, CDR2 SFDVKD.

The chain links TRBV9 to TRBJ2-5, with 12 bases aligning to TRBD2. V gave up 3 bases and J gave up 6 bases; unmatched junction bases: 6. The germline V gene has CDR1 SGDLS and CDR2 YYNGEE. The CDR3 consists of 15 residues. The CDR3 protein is CASSASGRAEQTQYF. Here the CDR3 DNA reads TGTGCCAGCAGCGCTAGCGGGAGGGCCGAACAGACCCAGTACTTC.

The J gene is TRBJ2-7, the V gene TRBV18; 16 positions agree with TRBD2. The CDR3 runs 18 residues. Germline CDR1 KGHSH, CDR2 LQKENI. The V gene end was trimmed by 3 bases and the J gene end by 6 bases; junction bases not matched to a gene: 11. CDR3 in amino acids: CASSPARGLAGGPSEQYF. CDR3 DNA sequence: TGTGCCAGCTCACCCGCCCGGGGACTAGCGGGGGGGCCGTCCGAGCAGTACTTC.

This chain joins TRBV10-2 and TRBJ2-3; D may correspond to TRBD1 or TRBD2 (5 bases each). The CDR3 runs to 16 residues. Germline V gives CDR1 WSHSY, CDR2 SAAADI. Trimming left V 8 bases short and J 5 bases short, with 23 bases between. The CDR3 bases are TGCGCCAGCTCCTCCAGCGCAACGCGAGGGGAAGATACGCAGTATTTT. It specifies CASSSSATRGEDTQYF.